A selection of T cell receptor beta chains follows, all from one sample in a study of T-cell reconstitution after alpha-beta-depleted transplantation in children. TCRdb fed the PCR reads into MiXCR, producing one record per CDR3 protein. The table records roughly 82,000 distinct CDR3 sequences, roughly an eighth of them present only once. The sequences come from PBMCs, mostly from graft donor cells, collected 180 days after TCRalphabeta/CD19-depleted stem cell transplant. The origin of the receptors is a male patient under 10 years old who had a stem cell transplant for acute lymphoblastic leukemia, so the T cells may come from the graft donor. CDR3s include the opening cysteine and the closing phenylalanine or tryptophan. The order of the fields is clone size, V gene, D gene, J gene, CDR3 DNA, CDR3 protein. A D gene is named only where the DNA matches it firmly. Size values are once, few and many counts, or a class for expanded clones, and some rows have none.

abundance: .
v_gene: TRBV7-7
d_gene: TRBD1
j_gene: TRBJ2-1
CDR3nt: TGTGCTAGCAGCTTATCACAGGGGGGTCGTGAGCAGTTCTTC
CDR3aa: CASSLSQGGREQFF

abundance: few
v_gene: TRBV9
d_gene: .
j_gene: TRBJ1-6
CDR3nt: TGTGCCAGCAGCGTAGTGGACCGCGATAATTCACCCCTCCACTTT
CDR3aa: CASSVVDRDNSPLHF

abundance: few
v_gene: TRBV29-1
d_gene: .
j_gene: TRBJ2-1
CDR3nt: TGCAGCGTTTTAGACACAGGCTCCTACAATGAGCAGTTCTTC
CDR3aa: CSVLDTGSYNEQFF

abundance: .
v_gene: TRBV28
d_gene: TRBD1
j_gene: TRBJ2-3
CDR3nt: TGTGCCAGCAGTTCGCTAGGGGACAGCCACACAGATACGCAGTATTTT
CDR3aa: CASSSLGDSHTDTQYF

abundance: few
v_gene: TRBV12-3/TRBV12-4
d_gene: .
j_gene: TRBJ2-3
CDR3nt: TGTGCCAGCAGTTTTGCCCGGGGCCGCGGATCAGATACGCAGTATTTT
CDR3aa: CASSFARGRGSDTQYF

abundance: few
v_gene: TRBV5-1
d_gene: .
j_gene: TRBJ2-1
CDR3nt: TGCGCCAGCAGCCTCGAGCGGACTTTGTTCTTC
CDR3aa: CASSLERTLFF

abundance: .
v_gene: TRBV7-2
d_gene: TRBD2
j_gene: TRBJ2-3
CDR3nt: TGTGCCAGCAGCGCCTTGGGGACTAGCGGGAGGAATACGCAGTATTTT
CDR3aa: CASSALGTSGRNTQYF

abundance: few
v_gene: TRBV5-1
d_gene: TRBD2
j_gene: TRBJ2-1
CDR3nt: TGCGCCAGCAGCTTGGGACTAGCGGGAGATGGTGAGCAGTTCTTC
CDR3aa: CASSLGLAGDGEQFF

abundance: .
v_gene: TRBV10-3
d_gene: .
j_gene: TRBJ1-6
CDR3nt: TGTGCCATCAGGGCCTGGGAGGGGCGGAGTTCACCCCTCCACTTT
CDR3aa: CAIRAWEGRSSPLHF

abundance: few
v_gene: TRBV7-2
d_gene: TRBD1
j_gene: TRBJ2-1
CDR3nt: TGTGCCAGCAGCGGACAGGTTAGCTCCTACAATGAGCAGTTCTTC
CDR3aa: CASSGQVSSYNEQFF

abundance: .
v_gene: TRBV29-1
d_gene: .
j_gene: TRBJ2-5
CDR3nt: TGCAGCGTTGATTCAAACCCATTTGTCCTCCAAGAGACCCAGTACTTC
CDR3aa: CSVDSNPFVLQETQYF

abundance: .
v_gene: TRBV25-1
d_gene: .
j_gene: TRBJ1-6
CDR3nt: TGTGCCAGCAGTGAGACGGGTTCGAGGTCACCCCTCCACTTT
CDR3aa: CASSETGSRSPLHF

abundance: few
v_gene: TRBV6-1
d_gene: TRBD1
j_gene: TRBJ1-1
CDR3nt: TGTGCCAGCAGTCTGGACAGGGATTTTCTCATGAACACTGAAGCTTTCTTT
CDR3aa: CASSLDRDFLMNTEAFF

abundance: .
v_gene: TRBV4-2
d_gene: TRBD2
j_gene: TRBJ2-7
CDR3nt: TGTGCCAGCAGCCAAGAACAGTGGGGACTAGAAGACTACGAGCAGTACTTC
CDR3aa: CASSQEQWGLEDYEQYF

abundance: .
v_gene: TRBV30
d_gene: TRBD2
j_gene: TRBJ2-1
CDR3nt: TGTGCCTGGACTAGCGGGAGGGCCTCGGGAGAGCAGTTCTTC
CDR3aa: CAWTSGRASGEQFF

abundance: .
v_gene: TRBV20-1
d_gene: .
j_gene: TRBJ1-1
CDR3nt: TGCAGTGCTAGCGTCTTCCAAGCTTTCTTT
CDR3aa: CSASVFQAFF

abundance: many
v_gene: TRBV5-1
d_gene: TRBD1
j_gene: TRBJ1-2
CDR3nt: TGCGCCAGCGGTTGGCAGGGGGAGGACTATGGCTACACCTTC
CDR3aa: CASGWQGEDYGYTF

abundance: few
v_gene: TRBV28
d_gene: TRBD1
j_gene: TRBJ1-1
CDR3nt: TGTGCCAGCAGGAAACCCACAGGGGCATTCACTGAAGCTTTCTTT
CDR3aa: CASRKPTGAFTEAFF